Sequencing of this T cell receptor (beta chain) was carried out in a study of technical replicates of blood from several donors. TCRdb keeps only in-frame clones here, not all; method: immunoSEQ multiplex PCR. The data contain over 70,000 clones, more than 90% of them singletons. Germline CDR1 SGHTA, CDR2 FQGNSA. This CDR3 comprises 15 residues. J gave up 5 bases and V 5 bases, and 3 bases lay outside the gene matches. The chain employs TRBV7-2 and TRBJ1-6, with TRBD1 identical over 10 bases. The TCR comes from a human donor in good health. Some clones in this sample may be carry-over from other donors' samples. Material for sequencing was PBMCs. The chain's CDR3 is CASSTGTGDNSPLHF. The CDR3 DNA reads TGTGCCAGCAGCACAGGGACAGGGGATAATTCACCCCTCCACTTT.